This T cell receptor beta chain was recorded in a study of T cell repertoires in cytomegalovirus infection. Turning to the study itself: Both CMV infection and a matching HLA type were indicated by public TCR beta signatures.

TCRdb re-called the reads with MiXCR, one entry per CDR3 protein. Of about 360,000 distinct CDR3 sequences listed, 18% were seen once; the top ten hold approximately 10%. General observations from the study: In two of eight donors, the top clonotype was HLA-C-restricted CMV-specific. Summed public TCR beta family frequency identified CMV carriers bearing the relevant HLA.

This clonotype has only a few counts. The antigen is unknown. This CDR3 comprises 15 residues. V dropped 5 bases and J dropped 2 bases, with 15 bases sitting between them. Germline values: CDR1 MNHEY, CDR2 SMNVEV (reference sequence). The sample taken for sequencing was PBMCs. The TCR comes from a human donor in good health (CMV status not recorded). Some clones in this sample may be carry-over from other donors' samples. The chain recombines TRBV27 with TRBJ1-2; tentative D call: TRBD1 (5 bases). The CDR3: CASSPIPGPNYGYTF. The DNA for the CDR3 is TGTGCCAGCAGTCCAATCCCAGGGCCCAACTATGGCTACACCTTC.